A single T cell receptor (beta chain) is shown here with its context. This clone was observed a few times. The antigen it recognizes is unknown. Base qualities were left out, and no much larger clone turns up one base away. The source of the sample is a study of beta chain features in type 1 diabetes listed by TCRdb under 2018. Notes on the research overall: Mean age, gender distribution, total cell number and subset yield did not differ between patients and healthy donors. A total of 85 million to 110 million sorted cells were examined across all samples, and RNA yield correlated strongly with the number of cells per subset. The study compared TCRB repertoires of sorted circulating CD4+ T cell subsets between recently diagnosed type 1 diabetes patients and matched healthy donors. Regulatory and stem cell-like memory subsets were isolated from only 8 patients and roughly eight healthy donors, whereas naive and central memory subsets came from all 28 donors.

Compared with germline, V lacks 0 bases and J lacks 5 bases; bases without a gene match: 8. The germline V gene supplies CDR1 SGHRS and CDR2 YFSETQ. The CDR3 contains 15 residues, cysteine and phenylalanine counted. Only the CDR3 DNA stays, 45 bases, in frame from base 1. Each donor gave one peripheral blood draw, averaging about 120 mL, which was collected into heparinised tubes. Using a panel that included CD45RO, CCR7, CD25, CD127, CD95 and CD27, naive, central memory, regulatory and stem cell-like memory CD4+ T cells were sorted on a BD FACSAria II. All sorted populations exceeded 95% purity. PBMCs were isolated immediately by Lymphoprep density gradient centrifugation and stained directly without culture. So that batch effects would be minimized, each experiment stained and sorted samples in pairs, pairing one healthy donor with one patient. Study-wide findings and limitations: Because cDNA was sequenced instead of genomic DNA, activated cells with high expression could be over-represented, although the groups did not differ in activation or CD3 levels. HLA sub-analyses involved small numbers of individuals, so any influence of HLA type on TCRB rearrangement remained unresolved. Patients with type 1 diabetes made fewer insertions and deleted more nucleotides at VDJ recombination sites, implying thymic rearrangement abnormalities. In all four CD4+ subsets, TCRB CDR3 length was moderately but significantly shorter in type 1 diabetes patients. PCR might favor shorter templates, but patient and control samples were amplified and corrected together, so any skew would affect both groups equally. Naive, central memory and regulatory TCRB repertoires appeared to be more alike among patients than among healthy donors.

The entire amount of isolated RNA was reverse transcribed using the High Capacity cDNA Reverse Transcription Kit, so the sequenced TCRB transcripts were expressed ones. Deep immunoSEQ sequencing was performed on naive, central memory and regulatory T cell samples, with an average of roughly 3.6 million total reads per sample. After sorted cells were lysed in RLT buffer, RNA was extracted with DNase-treated RNeasy Micro or Mini kits, with the choice depending on cell number. To prevent cross-contamination, every cell subset was processed on its own, while patient and healthy donor samples were processed together. The immunoSEQ multiplex PCR was used to amplify TCRB sequences from cDNA, generating 87-bp fragments that spanned the CDR3 region. Sequencing of the amplicons was performed on the Illumina HiSeq platform. The original pipeline was this. PCR bias was corrected computationally using synthetic template baselines, and reads within Hamming distance 2 were collapsed, with unmergeable singletons discarded. Reads were aligned to IMGT to assign V, D and J genes, CDR3 length, and insertions or deletions at six rearrangement sites. Within each subset, clonotype counts were normalized to sorted cell number, and only after that were true diversity and Gini coefficients computed with the tcR R package. Repertoire sharing was quantified using the overlap coefficient calculated on TCRB nucleotide sequences. TCRdb re-hosts the immuneACCESS table, in-frame sequences only. Its copies lack some clones; in the studies checked, an unresolved V gene accounts for under half of them, and the cause for the rest is not known. D and trimming were read from the DNA, whereas the V and J calls and clone size are those reported in that table. Here the sample has 150,000 or so clones; 9.7% occur a single time. 0.5% to 0.65% of the sample rests with the top ten.

This sequence originates from a woman aged 40 to 50 in good health. The rearranged chain carries TRBV5-1 and TRBJ2-7; 7 nucleotides in the junction match TRBD1. The sample comprised central memory CD4+ T cells from blood. The nucleotide sequence is TGCGCCAGCAGCTTGGGGACAGGTCTCTCAGACGAGCAGTACTTC. Its amino acids are CASSLGTGLSDEQYF.